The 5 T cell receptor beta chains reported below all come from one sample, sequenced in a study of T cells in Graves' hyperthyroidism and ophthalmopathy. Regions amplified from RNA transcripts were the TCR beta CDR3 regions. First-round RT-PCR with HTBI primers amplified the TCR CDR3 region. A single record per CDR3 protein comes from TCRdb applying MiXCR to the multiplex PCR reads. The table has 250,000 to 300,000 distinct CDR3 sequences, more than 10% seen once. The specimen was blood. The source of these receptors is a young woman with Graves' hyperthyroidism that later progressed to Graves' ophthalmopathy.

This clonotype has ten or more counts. CDR3 in DNA: TGCAGTGCTAGAATCGACAATGAGCAGTTCTTC. Translation: CSARIDNEQFF. The chain is built from TRBV20-1 and TRBJ2-1, with D unresolved. The CDR3 loop spans 11 amino acids. Germline V gives CDR1 DFQATT, CDR2 SNEGSKA (reference sequence). V was trimmed by 2 bases and J by 5 bases, leaving 4 bases between them.

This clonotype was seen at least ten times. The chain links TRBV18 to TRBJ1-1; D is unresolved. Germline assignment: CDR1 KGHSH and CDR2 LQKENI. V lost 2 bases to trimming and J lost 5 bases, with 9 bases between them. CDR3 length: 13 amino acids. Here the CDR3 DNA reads TGTGCCAGCTCACCAGGGCCCAGGACTGAAGCTTTCTTT. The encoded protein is CASSPGPRTEAFF. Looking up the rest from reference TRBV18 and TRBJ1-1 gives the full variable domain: NAGVMQNPRHLVRRRGQEARLRCSPMKGHSHVYWYRQLPEEGLKFMVYLQKENIIDESGMPKERFSAEFPKEGPSILRIQQVVRGDSAAYFCASSPGPRTEAFFGQGTRLTVV.

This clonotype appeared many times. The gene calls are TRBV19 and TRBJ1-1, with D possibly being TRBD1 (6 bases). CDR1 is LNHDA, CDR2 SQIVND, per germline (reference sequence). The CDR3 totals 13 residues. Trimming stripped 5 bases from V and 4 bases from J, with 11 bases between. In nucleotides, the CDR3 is TGTGCCAGTAGTCCCCAGGGGATCACTGAAGCTTTCTTT. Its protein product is CASSPQGITEAFF.

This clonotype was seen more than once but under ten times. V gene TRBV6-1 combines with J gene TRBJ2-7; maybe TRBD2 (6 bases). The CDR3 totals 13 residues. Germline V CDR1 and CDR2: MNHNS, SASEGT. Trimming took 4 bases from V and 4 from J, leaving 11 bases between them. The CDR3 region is CASSVEGTYEQYF. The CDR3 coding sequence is TGTGCCAGCAGTGTGGAGGGGACTTACGAGCAGTACTTC.

The CDR3 DNA reads as TGTGCCAGCAGCTTAGAACAGCTAACGTACAATGAGCAGTTCTTC. Its protein is CASSLEQLTYNEQFF. This chain uses TRBV7-2 with TRBJ2-1; D gene uncertain. The length of the CDR3 is 15 residues. Germline V gene lookup returns CDR1 SGHTA and CDR2 FQGNSA. The ends were cut back, 1 base at V and 4 bases at J, with 11 bases in the middle.